This section outlines one T cell receptor beta chain sequence together with its context. This sample is drawn from a study of blood T cell repertoires in COVID-19. Across the study: Both acute and convalescent COVID-19 samples were obtained from the United States, Italy and Spain. PBMCs, B-cell-depleted T cells, or T cells provided the cDNA or gDNA that made up the material.

From germline, CDR1 is SGHTA and CDR2 FQGNSA. CDR3 size: 18 residues. Trimming took 3 bases from V and 2 from J; bases not matched to a gene: 16. As handled by the study authors: Amplifying reference gene primers gave estimates of nucleated cell counts. Sequenced by immunoSEQ multiplex PCR; TCRdb stores in-frame clones only, minus some. V and J calls and clone size are those listed in that table; D and trimming were worked out from the DNA. This sample yields fewer than 250,000 clones, of which roughly nine tenths are seen a single time; less than 7.5% belongs to the top ten. The receptor was isolated from a man in his fifties or sixties who had recovered from COVID-19. This rearrangement joins TRBV7-2 to TRBJ2-7; 7 positions agree with TRBD2. Specimen: peripheral blood. This CDR3 is CASSLFSATQGGTYEQYF. CDR3 nucleotides: TGTGCCAGCAGCTTGTTTTCGGCTACGCAGGGAGGGACCTACGAGCAGTACTTC.